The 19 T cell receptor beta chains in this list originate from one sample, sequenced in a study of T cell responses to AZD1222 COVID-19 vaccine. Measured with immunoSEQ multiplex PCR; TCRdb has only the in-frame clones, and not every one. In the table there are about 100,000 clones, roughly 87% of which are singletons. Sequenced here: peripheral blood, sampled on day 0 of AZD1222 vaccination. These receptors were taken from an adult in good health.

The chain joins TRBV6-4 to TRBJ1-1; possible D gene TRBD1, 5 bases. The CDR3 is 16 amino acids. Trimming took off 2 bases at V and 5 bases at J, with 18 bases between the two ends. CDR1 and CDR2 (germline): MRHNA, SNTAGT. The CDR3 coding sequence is TGTGCCAGCAGTGACACGTCCCGGGGCATTGGAACTGAAGCTTTCTTT. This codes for CASSDTSRGIGTEAFF.

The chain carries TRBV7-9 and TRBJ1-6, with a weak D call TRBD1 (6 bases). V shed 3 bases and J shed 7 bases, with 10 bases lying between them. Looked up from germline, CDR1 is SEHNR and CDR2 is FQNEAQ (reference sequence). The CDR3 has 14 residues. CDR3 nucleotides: TGTGCCAGCAGCTTGTTTGACAGGAATTCACCCCTCCACTTT. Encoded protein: CASSLFDRNSPLHF.

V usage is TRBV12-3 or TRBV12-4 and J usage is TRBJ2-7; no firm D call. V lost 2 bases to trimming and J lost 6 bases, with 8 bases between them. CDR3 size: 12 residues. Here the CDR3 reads CASSLRRREQYF. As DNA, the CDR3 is TGTGCCAGCAGTTTACGGAGACGCGAGCAGTACTTC.

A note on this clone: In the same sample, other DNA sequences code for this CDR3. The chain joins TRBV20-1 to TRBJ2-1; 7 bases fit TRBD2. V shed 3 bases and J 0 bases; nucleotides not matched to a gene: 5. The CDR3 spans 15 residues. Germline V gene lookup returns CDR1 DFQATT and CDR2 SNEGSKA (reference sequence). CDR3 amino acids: CSASNLAVSYNEQFF. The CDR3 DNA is TGCAGTGCTAGTAACCTAGCGGTCTCCTACAATGAGCAGTTCTTC.

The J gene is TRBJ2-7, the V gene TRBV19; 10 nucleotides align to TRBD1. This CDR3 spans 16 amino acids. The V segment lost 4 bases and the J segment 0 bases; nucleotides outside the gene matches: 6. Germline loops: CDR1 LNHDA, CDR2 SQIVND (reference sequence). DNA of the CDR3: TGTGCCAGTAGTAAGACCGGGACAGGGGTCTCCTACGAGCAGTACTTC. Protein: CASSKTGTGVSYEQYF.

The CDR3 DNA reads as TGTGCCAGCAGTTTCCCGGGGTCTACTGAAGCTTTCTTT. It translates to CASSFPGSTEAFF. V is TRBV27 and J is TRBJ1-1; D not certain. There are 13 residues in the CDR3. The ends were cut back, 3 bases at V and 5 bases at J, with 10 bases in the middle. Germline V gene sequence: CDR1 MNHEY, CDR2 SMNVEV (reference sequence).

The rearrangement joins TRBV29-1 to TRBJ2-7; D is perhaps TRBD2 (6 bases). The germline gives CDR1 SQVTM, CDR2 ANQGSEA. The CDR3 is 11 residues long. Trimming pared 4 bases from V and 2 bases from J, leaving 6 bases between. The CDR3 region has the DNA TGCAGCGTTGGGACTACCTACGAGCAGTACTTC. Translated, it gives CSVGTTYEQYF.

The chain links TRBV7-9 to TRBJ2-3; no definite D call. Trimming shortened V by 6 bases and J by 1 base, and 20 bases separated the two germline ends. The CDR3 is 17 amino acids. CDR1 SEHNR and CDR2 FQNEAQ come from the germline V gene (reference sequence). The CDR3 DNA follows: TGTGCCAGCAGATACCGGGCCTCCCTTTCCCGCACAGATACGCAGTATTTT. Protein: CASRYRASLSRTDTQYF.

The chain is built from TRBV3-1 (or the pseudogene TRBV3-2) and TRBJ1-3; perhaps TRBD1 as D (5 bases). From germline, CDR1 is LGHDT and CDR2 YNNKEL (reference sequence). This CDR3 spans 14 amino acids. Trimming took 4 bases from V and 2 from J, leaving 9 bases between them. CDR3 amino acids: CASSRQGTGNTIYF. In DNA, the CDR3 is TGTGCCAGCAGCCGGCAGGGAACTGGAAACACCATATATTTT.

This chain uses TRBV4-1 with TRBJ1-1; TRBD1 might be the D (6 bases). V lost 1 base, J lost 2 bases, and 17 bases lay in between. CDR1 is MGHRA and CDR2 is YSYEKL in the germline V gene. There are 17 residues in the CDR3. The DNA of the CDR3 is TGCGCCAGCAGCCAAGGGGTGGAGACAGGCGCAAACACTGAAGCTTTCTTT. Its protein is CASSQGVETGANTEAFF.

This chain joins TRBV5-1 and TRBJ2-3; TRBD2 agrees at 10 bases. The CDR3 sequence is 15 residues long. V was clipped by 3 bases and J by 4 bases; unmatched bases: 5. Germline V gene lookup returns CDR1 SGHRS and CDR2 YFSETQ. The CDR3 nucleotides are TGCGCCAGCAGCTGGGGAGCGGGAGGGCCAGATACGCAGTATTTT. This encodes CASSWGAGGPDTQYF.

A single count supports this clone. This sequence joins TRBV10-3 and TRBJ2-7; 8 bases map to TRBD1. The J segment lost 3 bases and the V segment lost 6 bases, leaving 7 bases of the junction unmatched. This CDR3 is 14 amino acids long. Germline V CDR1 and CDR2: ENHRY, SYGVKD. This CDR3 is CAIRVGQGNYEQYF. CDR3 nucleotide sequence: TGTGCCATCAGGGTTGGACAGGGAAACTACGAGCAGTACTTC.

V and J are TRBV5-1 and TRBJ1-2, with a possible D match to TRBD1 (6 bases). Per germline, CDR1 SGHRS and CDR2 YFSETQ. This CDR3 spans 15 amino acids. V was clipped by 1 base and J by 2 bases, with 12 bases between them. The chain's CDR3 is CASSLTGTPNYGYTF. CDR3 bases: TGCGCCAGCAGCTTGACCGGGACACCAAACTATGGCTACACCTTC.

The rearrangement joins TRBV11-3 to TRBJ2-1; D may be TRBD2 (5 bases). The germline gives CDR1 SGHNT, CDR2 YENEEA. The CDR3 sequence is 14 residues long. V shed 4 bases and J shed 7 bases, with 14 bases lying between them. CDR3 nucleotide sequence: TGTGCCAGCAGCTCAGCGGAGCGGAGGAATGAGCAGTTCTTC. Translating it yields CASSSAERRNEQFF.

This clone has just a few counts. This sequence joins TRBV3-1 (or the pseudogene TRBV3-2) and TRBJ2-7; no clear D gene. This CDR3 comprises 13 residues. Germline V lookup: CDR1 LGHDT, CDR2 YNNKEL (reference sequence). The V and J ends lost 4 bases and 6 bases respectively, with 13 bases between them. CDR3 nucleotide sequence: TGTGCCAGCAGCCCCTCGATCCCCGGCGAGCAGTACTTC. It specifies CASSPSIPGEQYF.

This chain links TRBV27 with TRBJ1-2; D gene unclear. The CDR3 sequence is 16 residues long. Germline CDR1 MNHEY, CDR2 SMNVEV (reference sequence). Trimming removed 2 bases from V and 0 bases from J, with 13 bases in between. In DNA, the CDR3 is TGTGCCAGCAGTTTACACCCCTCGTCGTCTAACTATGGCTACACCTTC. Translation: CASSLHPSSSNYGYTF.

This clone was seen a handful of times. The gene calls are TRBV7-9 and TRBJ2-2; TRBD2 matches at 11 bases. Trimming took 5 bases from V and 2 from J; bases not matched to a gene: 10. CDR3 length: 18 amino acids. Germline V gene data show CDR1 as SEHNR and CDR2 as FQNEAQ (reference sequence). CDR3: CASSRTMGLAVNTGELFF. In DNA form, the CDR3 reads TGTGCCAGCAGCCGAACTATGGGACTAGCGGTCAACACCGGGGAGCTGTTTTTT.

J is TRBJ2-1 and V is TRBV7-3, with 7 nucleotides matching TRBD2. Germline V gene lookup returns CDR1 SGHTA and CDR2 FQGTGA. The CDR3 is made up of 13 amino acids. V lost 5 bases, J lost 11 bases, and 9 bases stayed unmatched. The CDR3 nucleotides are TGTGCCAGCAGCCCCGGGGGAGCGGGACAGCAGTTCTTC. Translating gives CASSPGGAGQQFF.

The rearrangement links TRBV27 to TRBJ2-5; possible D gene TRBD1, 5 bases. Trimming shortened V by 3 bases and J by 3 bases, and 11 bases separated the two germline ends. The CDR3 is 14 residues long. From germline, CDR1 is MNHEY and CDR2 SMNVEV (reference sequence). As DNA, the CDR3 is TGTGCCAGCAGTTTCGGGTCAGGGAAAGAGACCCAGTACTTC. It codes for CASSFGSGKETQYF.